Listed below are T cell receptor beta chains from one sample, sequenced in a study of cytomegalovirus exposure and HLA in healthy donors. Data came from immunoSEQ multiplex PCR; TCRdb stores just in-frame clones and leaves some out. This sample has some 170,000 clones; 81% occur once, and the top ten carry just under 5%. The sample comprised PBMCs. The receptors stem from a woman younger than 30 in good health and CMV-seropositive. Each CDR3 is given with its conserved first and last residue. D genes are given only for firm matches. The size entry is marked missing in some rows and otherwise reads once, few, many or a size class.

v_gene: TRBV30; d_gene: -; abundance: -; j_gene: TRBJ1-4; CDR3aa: CAWSEQATNEKLFF; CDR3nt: TGTGCCTGGAGTGAACAGGCAACTAATGAAAAACTGTTTTTT
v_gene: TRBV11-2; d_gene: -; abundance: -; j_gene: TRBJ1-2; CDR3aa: CASSLDRGRGYTF; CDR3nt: TGTGCCAGCAGCTTAGATAGGGGCCGTGGCTACACCTTC
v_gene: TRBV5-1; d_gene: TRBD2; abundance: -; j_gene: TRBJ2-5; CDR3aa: CASSLVQGGETQYF; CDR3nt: TGCGCCAGCAGCTTGGTCCAGGGAGGGGAGACCCAGTACTTC
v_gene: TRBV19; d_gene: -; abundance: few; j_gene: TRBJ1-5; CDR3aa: CASRVGDPNQPQHF; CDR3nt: TGTGCCAGTCGAGTGGGCGACCCCAATCAGCCCCAGCATTTT
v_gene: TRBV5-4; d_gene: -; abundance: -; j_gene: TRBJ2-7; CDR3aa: CASSLVASSYEQYF; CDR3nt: TGTGCCAGCAGCTTGGTTGCGTCTTCCTACGAGCAGTACTTC
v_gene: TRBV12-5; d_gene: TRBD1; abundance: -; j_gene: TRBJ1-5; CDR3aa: CASAAGGRQPQHF; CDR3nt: TGTGCTAGCGCGGCAGGGGGCCGGCAGCCCCAGCATTTT
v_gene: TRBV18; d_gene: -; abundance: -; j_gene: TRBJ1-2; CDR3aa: CASSPGPGINYGYTF; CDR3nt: TGTGCCAGCTCACCAGGCCCAGGAATCAACTATGGCTACACCTTC
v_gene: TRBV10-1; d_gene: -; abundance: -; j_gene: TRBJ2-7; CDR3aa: CASSDTPGGGYEQYF; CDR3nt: TGCGCCAGCAGTGACACCCCAGGGGGAGGTTACGAGCAGTACTTC
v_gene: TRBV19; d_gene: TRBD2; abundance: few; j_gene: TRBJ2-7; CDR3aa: CASSSPGLAGVTYF; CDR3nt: TGTGCCAGTAGTTCACCGGGACTAGCGGGGGTTACGTACTTC
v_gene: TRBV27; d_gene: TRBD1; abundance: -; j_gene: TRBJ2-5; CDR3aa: CASSFAGTEFKYF; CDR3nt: TGTGCCAGCAGCTTCGCCGGGACAGAGTTTAAGTACTTC
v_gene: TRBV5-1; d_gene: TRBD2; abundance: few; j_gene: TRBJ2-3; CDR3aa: CASSRVLAGGGTQYF; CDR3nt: TGCGCCAGCAGCCGGGTCCTAGCGGGGGGGGGTACGCAGTATTTT
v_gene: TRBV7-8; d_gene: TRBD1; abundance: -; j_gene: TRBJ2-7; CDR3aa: CASTRDRAIEQYF; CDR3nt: TGTGCCAGCACCCGGGACAGGGCTATCGAGCAGTACTTC
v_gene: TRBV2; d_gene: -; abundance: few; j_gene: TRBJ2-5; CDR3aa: CASSDPRPSAETQYF; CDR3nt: TGTGCCAGCAGTGACCCCCGCCCCAGTGCAGAGACCCAGTACTTC
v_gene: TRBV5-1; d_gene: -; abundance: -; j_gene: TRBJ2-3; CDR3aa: CASSLGQQSGTQYF; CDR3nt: TGCGCCAGCAGCCTGGGACAGCAAAGCGGGACGCAGTATTTT
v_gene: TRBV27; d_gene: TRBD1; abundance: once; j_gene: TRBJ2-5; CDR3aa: CASRGTGGETQYF; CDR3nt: TGTGCCAGCAGGGGGACAGGGGGAGAGACCCAGTACTTC
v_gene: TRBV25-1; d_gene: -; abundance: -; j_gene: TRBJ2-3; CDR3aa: CASRVTGGTDTQYF; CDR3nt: TGTGCCAGCAGGGTTACCGGAGGCACAGATACGCAGTATTTT
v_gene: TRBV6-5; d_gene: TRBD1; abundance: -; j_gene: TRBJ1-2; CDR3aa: CASSRAGQGYGYTF; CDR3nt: TGTGCCAGCAGTAGGGCGGGACAGGGGTATGGCTACACCTTC
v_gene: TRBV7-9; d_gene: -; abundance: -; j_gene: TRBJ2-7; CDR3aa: CASSAGPYEQYF; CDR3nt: TGTGCCAGCAGCGCGGGGCCCTACGAGCAGTACTTC
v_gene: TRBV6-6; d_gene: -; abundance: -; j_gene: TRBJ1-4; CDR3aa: CASSYAGAREKLFF; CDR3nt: TGTGCCAGCAGTTACGCGGGGGCCAGGGAAAAACTGTTTTTT
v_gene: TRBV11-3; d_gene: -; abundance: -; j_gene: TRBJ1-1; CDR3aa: CASSLALDIREADLEAFF; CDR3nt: TGTGCCAGCAGCTTAGCCCTAGACATACGGGAAGCCGATTTAGAAGCTTTCTTT
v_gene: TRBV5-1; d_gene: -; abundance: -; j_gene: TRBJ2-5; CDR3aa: CASSPLALSGETQYF; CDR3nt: TGCGCCAGCAGCCCCCTAGCGCTTTCAGGAGAGACCCAGTACTTC
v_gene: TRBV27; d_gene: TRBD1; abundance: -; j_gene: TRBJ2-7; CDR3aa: CASSLISQGALEQYF; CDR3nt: TGTGCCAGCAGTTTAATCAGTCAGGGGGCACTCGAGCAGTACTTC
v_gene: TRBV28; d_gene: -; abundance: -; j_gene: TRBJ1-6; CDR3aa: CASSRPPDRQPPPPLHF; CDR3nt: TGTGCCAGCAGCCGCCCCCCCGACAGGCAACCTCCCCCACCCCTCCACTTT
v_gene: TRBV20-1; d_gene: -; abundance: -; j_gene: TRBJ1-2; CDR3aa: CSAGGGSGYTF; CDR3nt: TGCAGTGCTGGGGGAGGCTCTGGCTACACCTTC
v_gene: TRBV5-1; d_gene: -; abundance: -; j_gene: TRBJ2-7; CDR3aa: CASSFSGVYEQYF; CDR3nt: TGCGCCAGCAGCTTCTCCGGGGTCTACGAGCAGTACTTC
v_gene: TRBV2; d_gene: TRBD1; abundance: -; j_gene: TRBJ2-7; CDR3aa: CASRTGSEQYF; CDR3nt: TGTGCCAGCCGGACAGGGAGCGAGCAGTACTTC
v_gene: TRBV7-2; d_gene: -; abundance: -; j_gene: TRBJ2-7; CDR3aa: CASRANQGQDPYEQYF; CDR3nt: TGTGCCAGCAGAGCTAACCAGGGGCAGGATCCCTACGAGCAGTACTTC
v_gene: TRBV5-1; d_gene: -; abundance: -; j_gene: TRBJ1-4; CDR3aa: CASSGGTAITNEKLFF; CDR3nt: TGCGCCAGCAGCGGAGGGACGGCAATAACTAATGAAAAACTGTTTTTT
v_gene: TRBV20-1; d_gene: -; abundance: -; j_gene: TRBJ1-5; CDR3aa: CSASGPGPQHF; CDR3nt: TGCAGTGCTAGTGGGCCTGGGCCCCAGCATTTT
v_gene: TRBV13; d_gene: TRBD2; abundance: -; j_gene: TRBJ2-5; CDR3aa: CASSLGLAGQETQYF; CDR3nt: TGTGCCAGCAGCTTAGGACTAGCGGGGCAAGAGACCCAGTACTTC
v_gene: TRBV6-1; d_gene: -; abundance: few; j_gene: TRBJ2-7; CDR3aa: CASKDFGQQPTGQYF; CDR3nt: TGTGCCAGCAAGGATTTCGGACAGCAACCTACGGGGCAGTACTTC
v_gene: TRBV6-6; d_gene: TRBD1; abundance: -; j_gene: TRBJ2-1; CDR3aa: CASIQAWTGVYNEQFF; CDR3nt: TGTGCCAGCATCCAAGCTTGGACAGGGGTCTACAATGAGCAGTTCTTC
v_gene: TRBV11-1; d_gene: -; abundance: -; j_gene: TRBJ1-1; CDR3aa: CASSLALQGSSTEAFF; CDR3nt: TGTGCCAGCAGCTTAGCGCTCCAGGGGAGCAGCACTGAAGCTTTCTTT
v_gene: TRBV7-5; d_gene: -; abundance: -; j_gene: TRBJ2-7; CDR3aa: CVRSPPGQGRYEQYF; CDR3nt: TGTGTCAGAAGCCCTCCGGGACAGGGTCGGTACGAGCAGTACTTC
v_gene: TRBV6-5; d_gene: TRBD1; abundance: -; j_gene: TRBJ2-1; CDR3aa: CASSYTGGFYNEQFF; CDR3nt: TGTGCCAGCAGTTATACAGGGGGTTTTTACAATGAGCAGTTCTTC
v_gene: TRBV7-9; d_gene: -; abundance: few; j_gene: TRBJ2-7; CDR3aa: CASSLARAGYSYEQYF; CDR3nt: TGTGCCAGCAGCTTAGCGCGGGCAGGCTACTCCTACGAGCAGTACTTC
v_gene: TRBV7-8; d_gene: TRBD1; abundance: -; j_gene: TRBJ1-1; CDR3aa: CASSLYRDSMNTEAFF; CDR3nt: TGTGCCAGCAGCTTATATCGGGACAGTATGAACACTGAAGCTTTCTTT
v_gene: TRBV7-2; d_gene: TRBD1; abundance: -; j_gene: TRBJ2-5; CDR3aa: CASSTDRGWETQYF; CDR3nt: TGTGCCAGCAGCACAGACAGGGGCTGGGAGACCCAGTACTTC
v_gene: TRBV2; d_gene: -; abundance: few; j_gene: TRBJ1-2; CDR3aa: CASTGGIYGYTF; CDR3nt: TGTGCCAGCACGGGAGGGATCTATGGCTACACCTTC
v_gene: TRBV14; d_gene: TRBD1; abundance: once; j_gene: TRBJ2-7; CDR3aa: CASSQDEQGDEQYF; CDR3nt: TGTGCCAGCAGCCAAGATGAACAGGGGGACGAGCAGTACTTC
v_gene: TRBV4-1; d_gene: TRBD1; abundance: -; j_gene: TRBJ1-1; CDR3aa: CASSQWGTGDSEAFF; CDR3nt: TGCGCCAGCAGCCAATGGGGGACAGGGGATTCTGAAGCTTTCTTT
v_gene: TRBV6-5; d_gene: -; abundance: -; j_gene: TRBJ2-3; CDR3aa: CASSYSQSTDTQYF; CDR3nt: TGTGCCAGCAGTTACTCGCAGAGCACAGATACGCAGTATTTT
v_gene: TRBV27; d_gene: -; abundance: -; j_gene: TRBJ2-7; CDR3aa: CASSRHYSYEQYF; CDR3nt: TGTGCCAGCAGTAGGCACTACTCCTACGAGCAGTACTTC
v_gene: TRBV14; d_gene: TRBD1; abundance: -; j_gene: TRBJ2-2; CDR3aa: CASSKHRGSPPGELFF; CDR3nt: TGTGCCAGCAGCAAACACAGGGGGTCCCCCCCCGGGGAGCTGTTTTTT
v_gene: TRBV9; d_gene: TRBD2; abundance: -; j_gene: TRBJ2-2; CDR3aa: CASGGTSGGTNTGELFF; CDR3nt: TGTGCCAGCGGCGGGACTAGCGGGGGCACGAACACCGGGGAGCTGTTTTTT
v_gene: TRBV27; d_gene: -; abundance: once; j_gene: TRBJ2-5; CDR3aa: CASGPYQETQYF; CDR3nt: TGTGCCAGCGGCCCCTACCAAGAGACCCAGTACTTC
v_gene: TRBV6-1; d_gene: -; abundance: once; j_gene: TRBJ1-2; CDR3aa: CASSETGIWGNINYGYTF; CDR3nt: TGTGCCAGCAGTGAGACGGGGATTTGGGGTAACATTAACTATGGCTACACCTTC
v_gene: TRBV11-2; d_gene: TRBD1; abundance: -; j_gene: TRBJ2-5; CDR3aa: CASSHPWTGGLETQYF; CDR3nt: TGTGCCAGCAGCCATCCATGGACAGGGGGCTTAGAGACCCAGTACTTC
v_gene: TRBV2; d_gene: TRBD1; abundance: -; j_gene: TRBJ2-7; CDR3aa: CASDRGPPYEQYF; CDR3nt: TGTGCCAGCGACAGGGGGCCCCCGTACGAGCAGTACTTC
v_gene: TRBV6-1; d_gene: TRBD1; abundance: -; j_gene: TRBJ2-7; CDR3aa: CASSEADRGRYEQYF; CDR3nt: TGTGCCAGCAGTGAAGCTGACAGGGGCCGGTACGAGCAGTACTTC
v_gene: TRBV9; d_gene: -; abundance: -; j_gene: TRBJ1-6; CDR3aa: CASSVGGVGSPLHF; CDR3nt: TGTGCCAGCAGCGTTGGAGGGGTCGGTTCACCCCTCCACTTT